These 8 T cell receptor beta chains originate from one sample sequenced in a study of blood T cell repertoires in COVID-19 (dated by TCRdb to about 2020). Receptor libraries were prepared by the immunoSEQ multiplex PCR assay. This is the immuneACCESS table as TCRdb keeps it, with only in-frame sequences that have V and J called. A part of the clones is gone; compared with another copy, unresolved V genes explain less than half, and the rest is unexplained. The table for this sample lists some 120,000 clones; 80% of them were counted only once. Of the sample, around 25% is held by the ten largest clones. Sequencing was performed on peripheral blood. These receptors were obtained from a human donor in a cohort sampled during active COVID-19.

The rearrangement links TRBV3-1 (or the pseudogene TRBV3-2) to TRBJ1-4, with 9 bases that match TRBD1. CDR1 and CDR2 from the germline V gene are LGHDT and YNNKEL (reference sequence). J lost 7 bases, V lost 4 bases, and 7 bases had no gene match. This CDR3 region has 15 residues. The CDR3 DNA reads TGTGCCAGCAGCCCGGGACAGGGCCGAAGTGAAAAACTGTTTTTT. It specifies CASSPGQGRSEKLFF.

The chain links TRBV18 to TRBJ2-3, with TRBD1 matching 7 bases. The CDR3 contains 13 residues. Germline CDR1 is KGHSH and CDR2 is LQKENI. The junction had 5 bases not matched to a gene; V was cut back by 5 bases and J by 6 bases. The CDR3 nucleotides are TGTGCCAGCTCAACAGGGGATTACGATACGCAGTATTTT. Its translation is CASSTGDYDTQYF.

The CDR3 nucleotides read TGTGCCAGCAGCCAAGAGGTCAGGGACTACGAGCAGTACTTC. Translation gives CASSQEVRDYEQYF. The chain has TRBV4-2 and TRBJ2-7; D is perhaps TRBD1 (5 bases). Germline lookup yields CDR1 LGHNA and CDR2 YNFKEQ. CDR3 length equals 14 residues. Trimming pared 0 bases from V and 3 bases from J, leaving 9 bases between.

The rearrangement joins TRBV20-1 to TRBJ1-2; D possibly corresponds to TRBD1 (6 bases). The germline V gene has CDR1 DFQATT and CDR2 SNEGSKA (reference sequence). Deletions cut 3 bases from V and 3 bases from J, with 11 bases between. The CDR3 covers 13 residues. The CDR3 DNA reads as TGCAGTGCTAGTATCGCAGGGGACTATGGCTACACCTTC. It specifies CSASIAGDYGYTF.

The rearrangement links TRBV7-9 to TRBJ2-1, with a tentative D call TRBD2 (6 bases). CDR3 length: 13 residues. Per germline, CDR1 SEHNR and CDR2 FQNEAQ (reference sequence). Trimming removed 5 bases from V and 10 bases from J, with 15 bases in between. The CDR3: CASSPVGGEEQFF. CDR3 in DNA: TGTGCCAGCAGCCCAGTCGGGGGAGAGGAGCAGTTCTTC. The entire variable domain, with the rest obtained from reference TRBV7-9 and TRBJ2-1, is as follows: DTGVSQNPRHKITKRGQNVTFRCDPISEHNRLYWYRQTLGQGPEFLTYFQNEAQLEKSRLLSDRFSAERPKGSFSTLEIQRTEQGDSAMYLCASSPVGGEEQFFGPGTRLTVL.

Only a few counts were recorded for this clone. This chain uses TRBV7-3 with TRBJ2-1; TRBD2 is a possible D gene (5 bases). This CDR3 has 14 residues. V lost 5 bases, J lost 8 bases, and 16 bases lay in between. CDR1 is SGHTA and CDR2 is FQGTGA in the germline V gene. This chain's CDR3 is CASSPRPSSDEQFF. As DNA, the CDR3 is TGTGCCAGCAGCCCCCGGCCTAGCTCGGATGAGCAGTTCTTC.

The chain couples TRBV11-2 to TRBJ2-5, with 8 bases that match TRBD2. This CDR3 is built from 15 residues. J was trimmed by 4 bases and V by 2 bases; bases with no gene match: 6. Per the germline V gene, CDR1 is SGHAT and CDR2 is FQNNGV. The CDR3 is CASSLSGSRLETQYF. CDR3 DNA sequence: TGTGCCAGCAGCTTAAGCGGGAGTAGGTTAGAGACCCAGTACTTC.

CDR3 in amino acids: CASSKGVGATEAFF. The CDR3 coding sequence is TGTGCCAGTAGCAAGGGGGTAGGTGCCACTGAAGCTTTCTTT. The chain couples TRBV19 to TRBJ1-1, with D possibly TRBD1 on 6 matching bases. Trimming took 6 bases from V and 4 from J, leaving 15 bases between them. The germline CDR1 and CDR2 sequences are LNHDA and SQIVND (reference sequence). The CDR3 length is 14 residues.